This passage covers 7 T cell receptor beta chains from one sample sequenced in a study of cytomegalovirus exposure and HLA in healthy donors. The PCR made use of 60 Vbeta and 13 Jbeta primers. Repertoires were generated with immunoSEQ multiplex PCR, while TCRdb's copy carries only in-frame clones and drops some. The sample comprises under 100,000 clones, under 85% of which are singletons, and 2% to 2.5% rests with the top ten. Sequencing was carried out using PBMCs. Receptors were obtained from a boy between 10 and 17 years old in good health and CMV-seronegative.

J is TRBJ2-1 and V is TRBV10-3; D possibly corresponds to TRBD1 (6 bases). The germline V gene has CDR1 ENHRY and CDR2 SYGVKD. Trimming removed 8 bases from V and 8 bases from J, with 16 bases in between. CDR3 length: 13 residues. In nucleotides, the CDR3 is TGTGCCATCCTTCAACCCCAGGGGTATGAGCAGTTCTTC. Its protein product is CAILQPQGYEQFF.

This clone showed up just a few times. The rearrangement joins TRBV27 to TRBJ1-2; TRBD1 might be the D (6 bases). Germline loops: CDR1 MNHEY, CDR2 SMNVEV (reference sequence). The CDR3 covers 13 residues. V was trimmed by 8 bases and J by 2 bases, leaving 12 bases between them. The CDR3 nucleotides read TGTGCCAGCTCCGACAGGACCAACTATGGCTACACCTTC. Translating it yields CASSDRTNYGYTF.

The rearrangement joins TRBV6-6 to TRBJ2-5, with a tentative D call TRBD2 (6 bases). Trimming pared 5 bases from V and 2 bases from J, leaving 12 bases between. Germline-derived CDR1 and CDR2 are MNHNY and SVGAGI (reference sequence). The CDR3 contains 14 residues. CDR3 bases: TGTGCCAGCAGTCCCGGGGGTATACAAGAGACCCAGTACTTC. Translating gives CASSPGGIQETQYF.

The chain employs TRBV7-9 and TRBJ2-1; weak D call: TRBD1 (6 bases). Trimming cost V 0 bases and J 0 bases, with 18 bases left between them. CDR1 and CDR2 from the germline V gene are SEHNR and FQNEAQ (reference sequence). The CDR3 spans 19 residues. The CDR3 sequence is CASSLARYRADSSYNEQFF. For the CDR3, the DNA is TGTGCCAGCAGCTTAGCGAGATACAGGGCCGACAGCTCCTACAATGAGCAGTTCTTC.

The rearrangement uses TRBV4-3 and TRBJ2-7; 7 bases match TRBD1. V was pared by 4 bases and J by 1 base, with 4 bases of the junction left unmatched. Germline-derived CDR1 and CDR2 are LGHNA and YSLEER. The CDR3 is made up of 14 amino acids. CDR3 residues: CASSPTGSSYEQYF. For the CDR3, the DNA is TGCGCCAGCAGCCCGACAGGGTCTTCCTACGAGCAGTACTTC.

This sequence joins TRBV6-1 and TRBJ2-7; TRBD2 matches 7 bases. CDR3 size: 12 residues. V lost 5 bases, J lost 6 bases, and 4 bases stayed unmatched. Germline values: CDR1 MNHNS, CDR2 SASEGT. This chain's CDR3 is CASSLGGLEQYF. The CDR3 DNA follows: TGTGCCAGCAGTTTGGGAGGGCTCGAGCAGTACTTC.

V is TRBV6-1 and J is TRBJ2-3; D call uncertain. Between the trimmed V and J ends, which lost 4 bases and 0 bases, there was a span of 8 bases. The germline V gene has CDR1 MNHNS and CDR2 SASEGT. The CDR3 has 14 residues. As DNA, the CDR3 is TGTGCCAGCAGTGTACGCGGTAGCACAGATACGCAGTATTTT. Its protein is CASSVRGSTDTQYF.